This T cell receptor (beta chain) was retrieved from a study of blood T cell repertoires in COVID-19 (dated by TCRdb to 2020 to 2022). For the study in its entirety: Samples covering the acute and convalescent phases of COVID-19 were provided by collaborators in the United States, Italy and Spain. The prospective study material was composed of cDNA or gDNA derived from T cells, B-cell-depleted T cells, or PBMCs. Subjects who had been exposed to COVID-19, were actively infected with it, or had recovered from it provided the deeply sampled blood TCRbeta repertoires that made up the dataset. The repertoires were released in a freely available public database intended as a resource for research on the immune response to SARS-CoV-2. Samples came from the ongoing ImmuneRACE study (first 160 participants) plus 1,254 subjects from 6 global collaborators. Nearly every sample came with metadata listing a de-identified subject ID, COVID-19 status, age in years and sex. Where HLA class I and class II types were available, the types were taken from metadata supplied by the sample provider, not from assay-based typing.

To note about this clone: The antigen it recognizes is unknown. No quality values exist for individual bases; no much larger clone is one base distant.

General conclusions and limits of the study: The amount of clinical and demographic metadata varied by source and participant and was provided uncurated.

From a lookup of the germline V gene (reference sequence), CDR1 and CDR2 are SEHNR and FQNEAQ. V is trimmed back by 7 bases and J by 0 bases, and the junction contains 4 bases that no gene match accounts for. The CDR3, cysteine through phenylalanine, is 14 amino acids long. Left in the record is the CDR3 DNA by itself, 42 bases read in frame from the first base. In Seattle, one collaborating source enrolled patients while the infection was active and tracked those patients longitudinally over the course of disease. Each collaborating institution followed its own protocols to collect whole blood in K2EDTA tubes. For TCRbeta analysis, collaborators shipped samples as frozen whole blood, isolated PBMCs, or DNA extracted from either of those sample types. The immunoSEQ Assay, a bias-controlled multiplex PCR, was used to amplify TCRbeta CDR3 regions from genomic DNA. The original pipeline was this. The number of nucleated cells in each sample was estimated by amplification of reference gene primers within the assay. To quantify the absolute abundance of each unique TCRbeta CDR3 rearrangement, sequence reads were collapsed and filtered. Productive Simpson clonality was computed per sample as the square root of Simpson's diversity index over productive rearrangements. TCRdb re-hosts the immuneACCESS table, in-frame sequences only. Its copies lack some clones; in the studies checked, an unresolved V gene accounts for under half of them, and the cause for the rest is not known. V and J calls and clone size come straight from that table; D and trimming were deduced from the DNA. The table for this sample lists about 250,000 clones; 88% of them were counted only once. The top ten clones comprise 6% to 6.5% of the sample.

Material: peripheral blood. This chain is built from TRBV7-9 and TRBJ2-7; 9 central nucleotides agree with TRBD1. The clonotype originates from a woman aged 25 to 39 with COVID-19, enrolled during active disease. Here the CDR3 is given as CASTGTGSSYEQYF. The base sequence is TGTGCCAGCACCGGGACAGGGAGCTCCTACGAGCAGTACTTC.